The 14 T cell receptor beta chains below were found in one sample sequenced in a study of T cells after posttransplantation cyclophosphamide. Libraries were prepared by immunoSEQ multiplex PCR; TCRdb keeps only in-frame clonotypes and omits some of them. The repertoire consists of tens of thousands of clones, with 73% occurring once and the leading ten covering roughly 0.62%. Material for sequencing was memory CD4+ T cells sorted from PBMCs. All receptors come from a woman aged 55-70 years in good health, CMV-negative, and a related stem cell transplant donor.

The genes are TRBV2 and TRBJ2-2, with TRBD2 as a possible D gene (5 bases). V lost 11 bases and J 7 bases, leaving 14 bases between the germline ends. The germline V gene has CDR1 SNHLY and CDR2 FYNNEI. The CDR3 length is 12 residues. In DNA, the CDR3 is TGTGCCTGTGGACGGGAAGGCGGGGAGCTGTTTTTT. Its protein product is CACGREGGELFF.

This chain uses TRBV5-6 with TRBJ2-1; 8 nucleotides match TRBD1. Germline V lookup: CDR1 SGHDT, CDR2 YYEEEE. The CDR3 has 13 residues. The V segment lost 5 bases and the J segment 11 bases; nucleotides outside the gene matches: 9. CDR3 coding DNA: TGTGCCAGCAGTCCGGACAGGGTGGATCAGCAGTTCTTC. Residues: CASSPDRVDQQFF.

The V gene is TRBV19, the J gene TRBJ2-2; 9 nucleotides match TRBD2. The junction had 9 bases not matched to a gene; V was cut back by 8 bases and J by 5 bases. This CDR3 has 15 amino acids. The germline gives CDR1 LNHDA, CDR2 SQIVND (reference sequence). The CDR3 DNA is TGTGCCAGTGAGAGTAATAGCGGGAGTACCGGGGAGCTGTTTTTT. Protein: CASESNSGSTGELFF.

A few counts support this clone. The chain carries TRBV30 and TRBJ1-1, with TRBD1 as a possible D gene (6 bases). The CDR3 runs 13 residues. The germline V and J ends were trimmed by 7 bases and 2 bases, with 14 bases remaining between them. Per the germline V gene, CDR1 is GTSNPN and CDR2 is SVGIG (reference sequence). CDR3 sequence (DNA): TGTGCCTACGAGGGGGGGGCTAACACTGAAGCTTTCTTT. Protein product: CAYEGGANTEAFF.

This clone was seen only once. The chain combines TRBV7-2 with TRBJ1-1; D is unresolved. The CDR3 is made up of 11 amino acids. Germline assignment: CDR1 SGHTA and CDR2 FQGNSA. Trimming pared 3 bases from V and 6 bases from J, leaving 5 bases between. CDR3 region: CASSFYAEAFF. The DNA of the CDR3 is TGTGCCAGCAGCTTCTACGCTGAAGCTTTCTTT.

For the CDR3, the DNA is TGTGCCAGCACCGGACAGCGTGGCGGGGCCAACGTCCTGACTTTC. As protein: CASTGQRGGANVLTF. The J gene is TRBJ2-6, the V gene TRBV2; D is perhaps TRBD1 (6 bases). Germline V CDR1 and CDR2: SNHLY, FYNNEI. The germline V and J ends were trimmed by 7 bases and 4 bases, with 14 bases remaining between them. CDR3 length: 15 residues.

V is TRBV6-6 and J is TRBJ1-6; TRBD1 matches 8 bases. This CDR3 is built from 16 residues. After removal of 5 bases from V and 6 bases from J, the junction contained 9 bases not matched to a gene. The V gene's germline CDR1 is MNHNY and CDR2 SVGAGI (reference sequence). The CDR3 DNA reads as TGTGCCAGCAGTACCTCAGGACAGGGCGGTAATTCACCCCTCCACTTT. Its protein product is CASSTSGQGGNSPLHF.

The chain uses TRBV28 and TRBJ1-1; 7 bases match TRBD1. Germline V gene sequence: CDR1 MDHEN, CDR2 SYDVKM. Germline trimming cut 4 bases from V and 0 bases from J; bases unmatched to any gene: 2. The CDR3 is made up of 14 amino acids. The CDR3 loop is CASSSQGLNTEAFF. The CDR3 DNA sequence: TGTGCCAGCAGTTCACAGGGGTTGAACACTGAAGCTTTCTTT.

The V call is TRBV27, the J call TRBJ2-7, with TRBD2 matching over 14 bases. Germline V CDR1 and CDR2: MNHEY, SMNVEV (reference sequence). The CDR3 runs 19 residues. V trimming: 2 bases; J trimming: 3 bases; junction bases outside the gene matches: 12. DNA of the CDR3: TGTGCCAGCAGTTTAAGGCCCCCGGGTGGGACTAGCGGGAGCTACGAGCAGTACTTC. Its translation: CASSLRPPGGTSGSYEQYF.

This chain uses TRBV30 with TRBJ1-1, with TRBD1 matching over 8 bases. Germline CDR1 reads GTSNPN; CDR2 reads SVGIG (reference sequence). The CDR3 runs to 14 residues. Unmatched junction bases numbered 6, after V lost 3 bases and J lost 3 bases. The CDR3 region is CAWRQGGFDTEAFF. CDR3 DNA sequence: TGTGCCTGGAGACAGGGGGGGTTTGACACTGAAGCTTTCTTT.

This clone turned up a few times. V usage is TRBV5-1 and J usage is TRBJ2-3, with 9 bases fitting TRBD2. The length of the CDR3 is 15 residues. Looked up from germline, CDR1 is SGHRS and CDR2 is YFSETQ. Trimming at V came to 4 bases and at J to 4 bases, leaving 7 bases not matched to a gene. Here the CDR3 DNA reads TGCGCCAGCAGCACCTTAGCGGGGGTGGCAGATACGCAGTATTTT. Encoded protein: CASSTLAGVADTQYF.

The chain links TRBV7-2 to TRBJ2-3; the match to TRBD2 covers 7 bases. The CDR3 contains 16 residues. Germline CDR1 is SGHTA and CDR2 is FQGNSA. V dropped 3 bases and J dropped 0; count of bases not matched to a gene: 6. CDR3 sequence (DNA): TGTGCCAGCAGCTTGGGTTGGGGGGGGAGCACAGATACGCAGTATTTT. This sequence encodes CASSLGWGGSTDTQYF.

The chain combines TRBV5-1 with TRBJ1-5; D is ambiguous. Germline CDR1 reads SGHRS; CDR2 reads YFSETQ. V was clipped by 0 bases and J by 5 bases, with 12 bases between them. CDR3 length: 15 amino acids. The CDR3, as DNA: TGCGCCAGCAGCTTGGGCCCTGGTGCGGATCAGCCCCAGCATTTT. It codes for CASSLGPGADQPQHF.

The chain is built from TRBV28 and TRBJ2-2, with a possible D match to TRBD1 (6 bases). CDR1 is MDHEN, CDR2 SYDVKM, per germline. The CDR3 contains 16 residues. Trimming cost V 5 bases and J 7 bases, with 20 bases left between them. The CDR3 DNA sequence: TGTGCCAGCAGTGGGGAGACAGGACTGATCGGCGGGGAGCTGTTTTTT. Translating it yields CASSGETGLIGGELFF.